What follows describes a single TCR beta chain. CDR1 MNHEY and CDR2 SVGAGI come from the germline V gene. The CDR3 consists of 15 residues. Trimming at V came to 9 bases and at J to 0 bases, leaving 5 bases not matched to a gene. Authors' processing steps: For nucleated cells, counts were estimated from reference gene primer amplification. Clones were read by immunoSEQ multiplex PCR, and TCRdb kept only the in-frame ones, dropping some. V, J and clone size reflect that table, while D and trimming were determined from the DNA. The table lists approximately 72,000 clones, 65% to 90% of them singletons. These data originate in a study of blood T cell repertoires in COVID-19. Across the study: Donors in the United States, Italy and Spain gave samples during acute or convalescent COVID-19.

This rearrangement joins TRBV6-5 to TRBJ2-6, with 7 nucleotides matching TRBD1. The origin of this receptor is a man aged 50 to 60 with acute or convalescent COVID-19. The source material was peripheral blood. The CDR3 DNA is TGTGCCAGTACACAGGGGTACTCTGGGGCCAACGTCCTGACTTTC. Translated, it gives CASTQGYSGANVLTF.